A selection of T cell receptor beta chains follows, all from one sample in a study of CD8+ T cells in alopecia areata. Here immunoSEQ multiplex PCR was the method, and the copy in TCRdb shows in-frame clones only, minus some. The sample carries about 220,000 clones, about 50% recorded once. Source: CD4+ T cells sorted from blood, taken at week 4, from a patient treated with tofacitinib. Every receptor here comes from a human donor with alopecia areata. Each CDR3 is given with its conserved first and last residue. D genes are given only for firm matches. Size is omitted from some rows. Given values are once, few, many or a class for expanded clones.

j_call | d_call | clone_size | v_call | cdr3_aa | cdr3_nt
TRBJ1-5 | TRBD1 | few | TRBV19 | CASSQQGNGNQPQHF | TGTGCCAGTAGTCAACAGGGGAACGGCAATCAGCCCCAGCATTTT
TRBJ1-1 | . | few | TRBV6-6 | CASSPPVGMGTEAFF | TGTGCCAGCAGTCCCCCGGTAGGGATGGGCACTGAAGCTTTCTTT
TRBJ1-2 | TRBD1 | many | TRBV25-1 | CASSAGQTAGGYTF | TGTGCCAGCAGTGCGGGACAGACGGCAGGAGGCTACACCTTC
TRBJ2-1 | . | . | TRBV1 | CTSTPLSSGGSNEQFF | TGCACCAGCACCCCCCTCTCTAGCGGGGGTTCCAATGAGCAGTTCTTC
TRBJ2-3 | TRBD1 | . | TRBV18 | CASSPMGTVTDTQYF | TGTGCCAGCTCACCAATGGGGACAGTCACAGATACGCAGTATTTT
TRBJ2-5 | . | . | TRBV29-1 | CSASVETQYF | TGCAGCGCGTCCGTCGAGACCCAGTACTTC
TRBJ2-1 | . | once | TRBV7-9 | CASSLSGSGDEQFF | TGTGCCAGCAGCTTAAGCGGCTCGGGCGATGAGCAGTTCTTC
TRBJ1-6 | . | . | TRBV25-1 | CASSLGPNSPLHF | TGTGCCAGCTCCCTCGGACCTAATTCACCCCTCCACTTT
TRBJ1-6 | . | once | TRBV4-3 | CASSQGRNVDSPLHF | TGCGCCAGCAGCCAGGGAAGGAATGTGGATTCACCCCTCCACTTT
TRBJ1-5 | . | once | TRBV29-1 | CSVRTSAGQPQHF | TGCAGCGTTCGGACCTCGGCAGGTCAGCCCCAGCATTTT
TRBJ1-5 | . | . | TRBV30 | CAWSVDAPGIQPQHF | TGTGCCTGGAGTGTTGACGCACCGGGGATTCAGCCCCAGCATTTT
TRBJ2-5 | TRBD1 | . | TRBV25-1 | CASSDPGQGAETQYF | TGTGCCAGCAGTGACCCGGGACAGGGGGCAGAGACCCAGTACTTC
TRBJ2-2 | . | once | TRBV27 | CASSREGPNTGELFF | TGTGCCAGCTCCCGCGAGGGGCCAAACACCGGGGAGCTGTTTTTT
TRBJ2-7 | TRBD1 | . | TRBV27 | CASSSGQGRAYEQYF | TGTGCCAGCAGTTCAGGACAGGGACGGGCCTACGAGCAGTACTTC
TRBJ1-2 | . | few | TRBV19 | CASSNQGPPALGYTF | TGTGCCAGTAGTAACCAGGGACCCCCGGCCTTGGGCTACACCTTC
TRBJ1-2 | TRBD1 | . | TRBV29-1 | CSVDRVLGQGWTF | TGCAGCGTTGATCGTGTATTGGGACAGGGATGGACCTTC
TRBJ1-6 | TRBD1 | . | TRBV10-3 | CAISESGQDNSPLHF | TGTGCCATCAGTGAGTCGGGACAGGATAATTCACCCCTCCACTTT
TRBJ1-2 | . | few | TRBV5-5 | CASSTDSTYGYTF | TGTGCCAGCAGCACGGACAGTACGTATGGCTACACCTTC
TRBJ1-1 | . | . | TRBV19 | CASRLQRDNSEAFF | TGTGCCAGCAGACTCCAACGTGACAACTCTGAAGCTTTCTTT
TRBJ1-2 | . | . | TRBV29-1 | CSVELNYGYTF | TGCAGCGTTGAGCTGAACTATGGCTACACCTTC
TRBJ2-2 | TRBD2 | few | TRBV10-3 | CAIASGASDPGELFF | TGTGCCATCGCTAGCGGGGCCTCCGATCCCGGGGAGCTGTTTTTT